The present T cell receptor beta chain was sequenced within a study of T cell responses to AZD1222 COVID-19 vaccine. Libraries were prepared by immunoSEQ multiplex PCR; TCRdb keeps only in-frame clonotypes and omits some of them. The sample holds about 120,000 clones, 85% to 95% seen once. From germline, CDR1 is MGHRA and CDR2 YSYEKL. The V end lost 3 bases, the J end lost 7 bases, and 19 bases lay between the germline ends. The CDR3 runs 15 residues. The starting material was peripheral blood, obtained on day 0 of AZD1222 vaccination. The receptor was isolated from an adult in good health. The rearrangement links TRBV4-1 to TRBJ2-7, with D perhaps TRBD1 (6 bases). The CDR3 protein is CASSQIVPSRGEQYF. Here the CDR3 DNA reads TGCGCCAGCAGCCAGATCGTTCCGTCCAGGGGTGAGCAGTACTTC.